This TCR beta chain was found in a study of blood T cell repertoires in COVID-19. Assay: immunoSEQ multiplex PCR; the TCRdb copy retains only in-frame clones and omits some. The sample has 100,000 to 150,000 clones; 75% to 90% are singletons. The CDR3 covers 18 residues. In germline, CDR1 is MDHEN, CDR2 SYDVKM. Trimming pared 2 bases from V and 4 bases from J, leaving 21 bases between. The chain combines TRBV28 with TRBJ1-3, with D possibly matching TRBD1 (6 bases). Material: peripheral blood. The clonotype was recovered from an elderly woman with COVID-19, enrolled during active disease. The CDR3 loop is CASSLPPWTAALGNTIYF. The DNA of the CDR3 is TGTGCCAGCAGTTTACCCCCCTGGACAGCCGCTCTGGGAAACACCATATATTTT. Drawing the rest from reference TRBV28 and TRBJ1-3, the complete variable domain is DVKVTQSSRYLVKRTGEKVFLECVQDMDHENMFWYRQDPGLGLRLIYFSYDVKMKEKGDIPEGYSVSREKKERFSLILESASTNQTSMYLCASSLPPWTAALGNTIYFGEGSWLTVV.